This is a list of T cell receptor beta chains from one sample in a study of shared clonotypes between healthy human individuals. The protocol was immunoSEQ multiplex PCR, while the TCRdb copy is restricted to in-frame clones and leaves out a portion. There are about 470,000 clones in the sample; 70% to 80% occur only once, and approximately 13% lies in the top ten. Sequences were obtained from PBMCs. All receptors derive from a woman in her forties in good health. Some clones in this sample may be carry-over from other donors' samples. CDR3s include the opening cysteine and the closing phenylalanine or tryptophan. Each record gives: J gene, clone size, V gene, D gene, CDR3 protein, CDR3 DNA. A D gene is named only where the DNA matches it firmly. The size entry is marked missing in some rows and otherwise reads once, few, many or a size class.

TRBJ2-7 . TRBV27 TRBD2 CASSFRSGNGGRAYEQYF TGTGCCAGCAGTTTCCGTTCGGGGAACGGCGGGAGGGCCTACGAGCAGTACTTC
TRBJ2-5 . TRBV7-3 . CASSRGSQETQYF TGTGCCAGCAGCCGCGGCAGCCAAGAGACCCAGTACTTC
TRBJ2-1 . TRBV27 . CASSLHAPYNEQFF TGTGCCAGCAGTTTACATGCCCCTTACAATGAGCAGTTCTTC
TRBJ2-2 . TRBV7-7 TRBD2 CASSPGLAPTGELFF TGTGCCAGCAGCCCGGGACTAGCGCCCACCGGGGAGCTGTTTTTT
TRBJ2-7 . TRBV5-6 TRBD1 CASSLGTGLDEQYF TGTGCCAGCAGCTTGGGGACAGGGTTGGACGAGCAGTACTTC
TRBJ2-7 . TRBV4-3 . CASSQDRSGVTYEQYF TGCGCCAGCAGCCAAGACCGTAGCGGCGTCACATACGAGCAGTACTTC
TRBJ1-5 . TRBV29-1 . CSGGPVQPQHF TGCAGCGGAGGGCCAGTCCAGCCCCAGCATTTT
TRBJ2-7 . TRBV6-5 . CASRKGQEEYEQYF TGTGCCAGTAGAAAGGGACAAGAGGAATACGAGCAGTACTTC
TRBJ2-3 . TRBV9 . CASSIGVGETDTQYF TGTGCCAGCAGCATCGGGGTAGGGGAAACAGATACGCAGTATTTT
TRBJ2-1 once TRBV9 . CASSVGPRSADNEQFF TGTGCCAGCAGCGTAGGGCCTAGGTCAGCGGACAATGAGCAGTTCTTC
TRBJ2-2 many TRBV19 . CASSTTPNTGELFF TGTGCCAGTAGTACGACTCCGAACACCGGGGAGCTGTTTTTT
TRBJ2-4 . TRBV5-6 TRBD2 CASSSRAGMESIQYF TGTGCCAGCAGCTCAAGAGCGGGAATGGAGAGCATTCAGTACTTC
TRBJ2-2 . TRBV9 . CASSSVFGTGELFF TGTGCCAGTAGTAGCGTGTTCGGCACCGGGGAGCTGTTTTTT
TRBJ2-1 . TRBV7-2 . CASSLQAASSYNEQFF TGTGCCAGCAGCCTCCAAGCGGCGAGCTCCTACAATGAGCAGTTCTTC
TRBJ1-3 . TRBV5-1 . CASSLERQGTSGNTIYF TGCGCCAGCAGCTTGGAAAGGCAGGGAACTTCTGGAAACACCATATATTTT
TRBJ2-3 . TRBV11-3 . CASSPGSTDTQYF TGTGCCAGCAGCCCCGGCAGCACAGATACGCAGTATTTT
TRBJ1-5 . TRBV18 TRBD1 CASSPDRVGQPQHF TGTGCCAGCTCACCGGACAGGGTCGGGCAGCCCCAGCATTTT
TRBJ1-1 . TRBV5-1 TRBD1 CASSLDRVNTEAFF TGCGCCAGCAGCCTAGACAGGGTGAACACTGAAGCTTTCTTT
TRBJ2-7 . TRBV2 TRBD1 CASTPSPPRTGGYEQYF TGTGCCAGCACCCCCTCCCCCCCCCGGACAGGCGGCTACGAGCAGTACTTC
TRBJ2-5 . TRBV28 TRBD2 CASSLGGGVETQYF TGTGCCAGCAGTTTAGGCGGGGGGGTAGAGACCCAGTACTTC
TRBJ2-6 . TRBV7-3 . CASSLRGSNSGANVLTF TGTGCCAGCAGCTTAAGAGGCTCCAACTCTGGGGCCAACGTCCTGACTTTC
TRBJ1-2 . TRBV29-1 . CSVEVVGYYGYTF TGCAGCGTTGAAGTAGTCGGGTACTATGGCTACACCTTC
TRBJ2-2 . TRBV10-2 . CASGRGTGELFF TGCGCCAGCGGGAGGGGGACCGGGGAGCTGTTTTTT
TRBJ2-3 . TRBV21-1 . CASSKGTGTGRGCSTDTQYF TGTGCCAGCAGCAAAGGTACCGGGACAGGGAGGGGTTGCAGCACAGATACGCAGTATTTT
TRBJ2-1 . TRBV6-5 . CASSYAGLLYNEQFF TGTGCCAGCAGTTACGCCGGGCTCCTCTACAATGAGCAGTTCTTC
TRBJ1-4 . TRBV28 . CASSLLLPNEKLFF TGTGCCAGCAGTTTATTATTGCCGAATGAAAAACTGTTTTTT
TRBJ2-3 . TRBV5-1 TRBD2 CASSSGASGRGDTQYF TGCGCCAGCAGCTCGGGGGCTAGCGGGAGGGGAGATACGCAGTATTTT
TRBJ2-7 few TRBV10-2 TRBD2 CASSDSSGSSYEQYF TGCGCCAGCAGTGATAGTAGCGGGAGCTCCTACGAGCAGTACTTC
TRBJ1-5 . TRBV19 . CASSIGGVARPQHF TGTGCCAGTAGTATCGGCGGGGTGGCCCGACCCCAGCATTTT
TRBJ2-3 few TRBV7-9 . CASSITGVDTQYF TGTGCCAGCAGCATAACGGGAGTTGATACGCAGTATTTT
TRBJ2-1 . TRBV27 . CASSLRERGEQFF TGTGCCAGCAGTTTAAGGGAGCGCGGGGAGCAGTTCTTC
TRBJ2-5 . TRBV6-6 . CAIGRAGQETQYF TGTGCCATCGGACGGGCGGGCCAAGAGACCCAGTACTTC
TRBJ2-7 . TRBV2 TRBD2 CASSTSGRRYEQYF TGTGCCAGCAGTACAAGCGGGAGGAGGTACGAGCAGTACTTC